This TCR beta chain was sequenced for a study of shared clonotypes between healthy human individuals. Study results and caveats: The study found lower generation probabilities in non-shared clonotypes than in those shared by all four donors.

The CDR3 has 13 amino acids. The ends lost 6 bases at V and 4 bases at J; junction bases unmatched: 2. Per the germline V gene, CDR1 is MNHNS and CDR2 is SASEGT. Source study methods: Without quality scores, immunoSEQ junctional reads could not be filtered like full-length reads. The method was immunoSEQ multiplex PCR; TCRdb's version includes in-frame clones alone and lacks a portion of them. D and trimming were read from the DNA, whereas the V and J calls and clone size are those reported in that table. The sample yields about 580,000 clones, roughly 98% seen once. Positive CCR7 selection of CD45RO-negative cells yielded the naive CD8 cells, and terminally differentiated effector memory CD45RA+ cells were excluded. Regarding this clone: As yet, its antigen is unknown.

The sample was naive CD8+ T cells sorted from blood. This chain joins TRBV6-1 and TRBJ2-2; 7 bases are a match to TRBD2. The receptor was isolated from a man aged 25-45 years in good health. This CDR3 is CASSPGGTGELFF. CDR3 coding DNA: TGTGCCAGCAGCCCGGGGGGCACCGGGGAGCTGTTTTTT.